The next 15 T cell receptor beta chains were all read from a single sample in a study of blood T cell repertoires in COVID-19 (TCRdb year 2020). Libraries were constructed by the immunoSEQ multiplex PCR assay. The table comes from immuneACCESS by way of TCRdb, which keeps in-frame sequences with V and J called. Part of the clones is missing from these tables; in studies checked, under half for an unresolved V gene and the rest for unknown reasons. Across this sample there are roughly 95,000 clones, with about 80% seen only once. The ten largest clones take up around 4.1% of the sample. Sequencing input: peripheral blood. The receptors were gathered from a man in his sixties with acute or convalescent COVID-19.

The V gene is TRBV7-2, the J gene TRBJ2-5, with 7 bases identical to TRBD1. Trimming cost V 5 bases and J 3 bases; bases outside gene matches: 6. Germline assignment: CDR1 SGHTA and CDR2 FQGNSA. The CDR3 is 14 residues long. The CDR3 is CASSKQGTEETQYF. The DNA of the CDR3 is TGTGCCAGCAGCAAACAGGGGACCGAAGAGACCCAGTACTTC. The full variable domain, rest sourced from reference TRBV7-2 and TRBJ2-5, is GAGVSQSPSNKVTEKGKDVELRCDPISGHTALYWYRQSLGQGLEFLIYFQGNSAPDKSGLPSDRFSAERTGGSVSTLTIQRTQQEDSAVYLCASSKQGTEETQYFGPGTRLLVL.

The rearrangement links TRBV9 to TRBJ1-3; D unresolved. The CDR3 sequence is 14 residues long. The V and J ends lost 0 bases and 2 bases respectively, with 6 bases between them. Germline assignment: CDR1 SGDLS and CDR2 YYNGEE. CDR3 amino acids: CASSVGGPGNTIYF. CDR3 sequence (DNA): TGTGCCAGCAGCGTAGGAGGGCCTGGAAACACCATATATTTT.

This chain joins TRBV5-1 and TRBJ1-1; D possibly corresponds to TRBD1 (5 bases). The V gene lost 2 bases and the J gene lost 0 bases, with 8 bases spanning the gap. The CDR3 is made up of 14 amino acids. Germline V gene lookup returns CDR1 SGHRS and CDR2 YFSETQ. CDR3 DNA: TGCGCCAGCAGCTTTGACAGCTTGAACACTGAAGCTTTCTTT. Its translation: CASSFDSLNTEAFF.

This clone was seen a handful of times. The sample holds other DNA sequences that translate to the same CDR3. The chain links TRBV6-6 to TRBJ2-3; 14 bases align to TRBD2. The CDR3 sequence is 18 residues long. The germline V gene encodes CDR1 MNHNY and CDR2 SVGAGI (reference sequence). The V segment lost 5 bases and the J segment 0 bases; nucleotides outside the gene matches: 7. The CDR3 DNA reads TGTGCCAGCAGTCCCGGACTAGCGGGGGGACCCAGCACAGATACGCAGTATTTT. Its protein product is CASSPGLAGGPSTDTQYF.

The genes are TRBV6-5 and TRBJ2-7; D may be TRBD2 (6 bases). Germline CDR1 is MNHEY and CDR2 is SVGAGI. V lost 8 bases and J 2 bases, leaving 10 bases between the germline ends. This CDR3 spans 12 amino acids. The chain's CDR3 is CASGGLTYEQYF. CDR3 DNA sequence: TGTGCCAGCGGGGGGTTAACCTACGAGCAGTACTTC.

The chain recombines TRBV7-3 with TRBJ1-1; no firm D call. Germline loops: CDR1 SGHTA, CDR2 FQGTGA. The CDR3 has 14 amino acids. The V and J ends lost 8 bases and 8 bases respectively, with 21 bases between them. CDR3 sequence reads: CASGSGHHVTEAFF. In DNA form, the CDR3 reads TGTGCCAGCGGTTCAGGCCATCACGTGACGGAAGCTTTCTTT.

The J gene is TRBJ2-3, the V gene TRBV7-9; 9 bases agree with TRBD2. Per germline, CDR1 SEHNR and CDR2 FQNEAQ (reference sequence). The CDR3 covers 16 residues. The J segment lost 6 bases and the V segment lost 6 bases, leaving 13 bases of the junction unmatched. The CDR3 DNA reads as TGTGCCAGCAGTTCAGGGCGGCGGGGGGGCCGGGATACGCAGTATTTT. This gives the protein CASSSGRRGGRDTQYF.

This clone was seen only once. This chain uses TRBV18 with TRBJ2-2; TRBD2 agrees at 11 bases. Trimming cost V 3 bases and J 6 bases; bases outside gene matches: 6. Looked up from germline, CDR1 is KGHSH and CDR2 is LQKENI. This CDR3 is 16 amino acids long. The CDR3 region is CASSPKTSGTSGELFF. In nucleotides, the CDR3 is TGTGCCAGCTCACCTAAGACTAGCGGGACCTCCGGGGAGCTGTTTTTT.

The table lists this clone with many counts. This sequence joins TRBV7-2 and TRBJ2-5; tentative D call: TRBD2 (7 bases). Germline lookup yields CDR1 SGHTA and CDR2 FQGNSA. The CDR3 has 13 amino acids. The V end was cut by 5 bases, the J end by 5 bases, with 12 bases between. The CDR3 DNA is TGTGCCAGCAGCCCGGGGGGCGGGGAGACCCAGTACTTC. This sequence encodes CASSPGGGETQYF.

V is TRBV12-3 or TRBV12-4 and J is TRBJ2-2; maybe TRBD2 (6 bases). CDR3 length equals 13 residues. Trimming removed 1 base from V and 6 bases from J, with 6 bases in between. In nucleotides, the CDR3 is TGTGCCAGCAGTTTAGAGCGGGCCGGGGAGCTGTTTTTT. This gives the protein CASSLERAGELFF.

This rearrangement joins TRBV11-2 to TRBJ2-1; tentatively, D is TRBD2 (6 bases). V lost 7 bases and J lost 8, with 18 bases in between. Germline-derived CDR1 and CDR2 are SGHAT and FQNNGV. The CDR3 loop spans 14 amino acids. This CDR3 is CASTSGGYWDEQFF. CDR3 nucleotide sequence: TGTGCCAGCACCTCTGGGGGGTACTGGGATGAGCAGTTCTTC.

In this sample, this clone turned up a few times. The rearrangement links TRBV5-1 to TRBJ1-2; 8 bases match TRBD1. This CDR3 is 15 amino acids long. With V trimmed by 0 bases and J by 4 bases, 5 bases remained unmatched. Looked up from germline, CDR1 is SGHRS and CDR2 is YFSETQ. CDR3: CASSLETGESYGYTF. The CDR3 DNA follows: TGCGCCAGCAGCTTGGAGACAGGGGAGAGCTATGGCTACACCTTC.

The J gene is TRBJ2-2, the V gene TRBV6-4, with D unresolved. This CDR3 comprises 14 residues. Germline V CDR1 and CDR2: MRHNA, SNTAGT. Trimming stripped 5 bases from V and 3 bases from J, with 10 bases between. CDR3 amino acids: CASSLLPYTGELFF. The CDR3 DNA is TGTGCCAGCAGTTTACTCCCCTACACCGGGGAGCTGTTTTTT.

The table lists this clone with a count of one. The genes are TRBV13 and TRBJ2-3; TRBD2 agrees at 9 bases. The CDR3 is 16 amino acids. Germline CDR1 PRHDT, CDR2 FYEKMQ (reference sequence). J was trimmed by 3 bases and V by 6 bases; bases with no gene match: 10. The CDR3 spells CASRRTSAGGTDTQYF. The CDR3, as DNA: TGTGCCAGCAGACGGACTAGCGCCGGTGGGACAGATACGCAGTATTTT.

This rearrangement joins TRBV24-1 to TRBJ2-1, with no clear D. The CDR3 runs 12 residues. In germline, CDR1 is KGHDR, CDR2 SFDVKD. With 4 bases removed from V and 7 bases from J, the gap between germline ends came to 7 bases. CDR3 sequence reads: CATSDLKNEQFF. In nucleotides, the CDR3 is TGTGCCACCAGTGACCTTAAAAATGAGCAGTTCTTC.